The clone carrying this TCR beta chain was observed a handful of times. This entry is derived from a study of spatial heterogeneity in lung cancer. Each CDR3 protein gets one entry after TCRdb re-called the 5' RACE reads with MiXCR. The profile shows roughly 40,000 distinct CDR3 sequences, over 6.5% of them singletons. Time point meaning: sample taken at primary tumor resection. Germline CDR1 reads SGHDT; CDR2 reads YYEEEE. The CDR3 covers 14 residues. The germline V and J ends were trimmed by 4 bases and 0 bases, with 11 bases remaining between them. This specimen was PBMCs, taken at surgery. This receptor was taken from a female donor with early-stage non-small cell lung cancer. This chain connects TRBV5-6 to TRBJ2-7; D gene uncertain. CDR3 amino acids: CASSLLGVSYEQYF. The CDR3 DNA reads as TGTGCCAGCAGCCTCCTGGGCGTCTCCTACGAGCAGTACTTC.